This TCR beta chain was documented in a study of blood T cells in healthy people across ages. Primed by a sample-barcoded 5' primer and a J-beta primer mix, a second PCR proceeded for about 6 to 12 cycles. Researchers report that a template-switch adaptor with 12 random nucleotides tagged each cDNA molecule. One entry per CDR3 protein results from TCRdb running MiXCR on the 5' RACE reads. This table holds around 900,000 distinct CDR3 sequences, 51% found once. Donor samples were obtained from healthy Caucasian individuals from Russia, aged about 6 to 90. Peripheral blood, around 10 milliliters per donor, was collected. The germline V gene encodes CDR1 SQVTM and CDR2 ANQGSEA. V was shortened by 4 bases and J by 6 bases, with 12 bases between the two germline ends. There are 12 residues in the CDR3. General observations from the study: PBMCs went unsorted, and a conclusive naive versus antigen-experienced comparison was therefore prevented.

About this clonotype itself: Antigen specificity is unknown.

The origin of this receptor is a woman in her fifties or sixties in good health. Source material: blood. The chain is built from TRBV29-1 and TRBJ1-2; D ambiguous. The CDR3 loop is CSVVPGNHGYTF. The CDR3 region has the DNA TGCAGCGTTGTTCCGGGGAATCATGGCTACACCTTC.